This entry concerns a single T cell receptor beta chain. Its target antigen remains unknown. No per-base quality is available; no much larger clone lies one base away. The sample's time point, from its label and the paper: pretreatment peripheral blood. The cohort included about 30 patients with locally advanced or metastatic urothelial carcinoma who were treated at Memorial Sloan Kettering on a trial protocol. Peripheral blood mononuclear cells were collected pretreatment and during treatment, at between 1 and 8 total time points per patient. The Qiagen DNeasy Blood extraction kit was used to purify genomic DNA from total PBMCs and tumor samples. PBMCs were collected pretreatment and during treatment, and were isolated and stored as previously described. This sample was taken from a study of PD-L1 blockade in urothelial cancer (dated 2017 in TCRdb). As for the study more broadly: Every patient began therapy at some point between 2013 and 2015 and was given atezolizumab 1,200 mg intravenously every 3 weeks. An ECOG performance status of 0 or 1 was recorded for the patients, and 0 to 3 prior chemotherapy regimens had been received by the patients. TCR sequencing covered pretreatment tumor samples and matched, serially collected peripheral blood taken before and after atezolizumab treatment. Blood samples were analyzed at 3 weeks after treatment start (second dose) and at 6 weeks after treatment start. Whole exome sequencing and RNA sequencing of pretreatment tumors were performed alongside TCR sequencing in the same patients. About nine tenths of the roughly 30 patients were males with bladder-origin urothelial cancer, and about 65% of the roughly 30 reported a prior smoking history. Several patients achieved durable clinical benefit and some 21 did not. Durable clinical benefit meant progression-free survival longer than 6 months, and TCR features were also tested against progression-free and overall survival. An exploratory multi-omic analysis was conducted of the somatic, immune and clinical correlates of response to PD-L1 blockade with atezolizumab in urothelial cancer. Twenty-nine patients had pretreatment blood TCR-seq, some 25 had at least one posttreatment blood collection, and some 25 had tumor TCR-seq. A median of about 150,000 T cells and 83,000 or so unique TCRs was obtained from blood samples, and a median clonality of approximately 0.08 was observed.

To estimate absolute template abundance from read counts, synthetic TCR analog templates were spiked into each PCR. TCRbeta CDR3 regions were amplified from genomic DNA with bias-controlled V and J gene primers using the immunoSEQ assay. Sequencing of rearranged TCRbeta segments was performed at approximately 20X coverage. In the original analysis: Clustering was used to correct sequencing errors, and CDR3s were annotated against IMGT so that V, D and J genes could be assigned. Downstream analyses used only productive TCRbeta rearrangements and left out out-of-frame or stop-codon sequences. To compute clonality, Shannon entropy was normalized by the log of the number of unique productive sequences and then subtracted from one. Fisher's exact test with Benjamini-Hochberg correction, using a cutoff of adjusted p below 0.01, was how clones that differed between time points or between blood and tumor were identified. The immuneACCESS repertoire file appears here via TCRdb, limited to in-frame rearrangements. These files lack a portion of the clones; in checked studies, under half of the deficit traces to unresolved V genes, and the cause of the others is not known. For V, J and clone size, that table is used; D and trimming come from the DNA. For this sample the table gives about 95,000 clones, of which nearly 90% were detected only once. The top ten hold around 1.5% of the sample.

Broader findings and caveats from the paper: At 3 weeks after the start of treatment, tumor-associated TCR clones in peripheral blood had expanded more in patients with durable benefit (n of about 20, p = 0.022). Because the sample size was small (n ≈ 30) and many of the analyses were exploratory, the results are meant to be hypothesis-generating. Improved progression-free and overall survival was associated with having pretreatment peripheral blood TCR clonality below the median.

From its cysteine to its phenylalanine, the CDR3 spans 16 amino acids. Here the CDR3 DNA is all that survives: 48 bases in frame from base 1. Ends trimmed: V by 1 base, J by 0 bases; bases unmatched to a gene: 6. CDR1 and CDR2 are read off the germline V gene as LGHNA and YNFKEQ. The TCR originated in a man aged 55 to 70 with urothelial cancer. Recombination joined TRBV4-2 with TRBJ2-7, with 7 bases in between that match TRBD2. Specimen: PBMCs, collected around atezolizumab (anti-PD-L1) treatment. The sequenced DNA: TGTGCCAGCAGCCAAGGGGTAGCGGGCGACTCCTACGAGCAGTACTTC. This yields the protein CASSQGVAGDSYEQYF.